Listed below are T cell receptor beta chains from one sample, sequenced in a study of yellow fever vaccine responses in identical twins. TCRdb independently ran MiXCR on the RT-PCR reads; one entry per CDR3 protein. The data contain a few thousand distinct CDR3 sequences, approximately 85% of them singletons. Sequenced material: T cells from blood (PBMCs), unsorted or a sorted subset (not recorded which), taken before or after yellow fever vaccination (not recorded which). Source of these receptors: a woman between 18 and 29 years old who received the yellow fever vaccine. The CDR3 runs from the conserved cysteine through the conserved F or W. D genes are given only for firm matches. Size tells how often a clone was seen (once, few, many) or the class of an expanded clone, and some rows leave it out.

size	D	J	V	length	CDR3	DNA
few	NA	TRBJ2-7	TRBV7-6	17	CASSLGSPGFSLYEQYF	TGTGCCAGCAGCCTCGGCTCGCCGGGTTTTTCCCTCTACGAGCAGTACTTC
NA	TRBD1	TRBJ2-6	TRBV6-2/TRBV6-3	14	CASGTGDGANVLTF	TGTGCCAGCGGTACAGGGGACGGGGCCAACGTCCTGACTTTC
NA	TRBD2	TRBJ2-2	TRBV4-3	17	CASSQDRLAANTGELFF	TGCGCCAGCAGCCAAGATCGCCTAGCGGCGAACACCGGGGAGCTGTTTTTT
NA	NA	TRBJ2-7	TRBV12-3/TRBV12-4	11	CASSISYEQYF	TGTGCCAGCAGCATCTCCTACGAGCAGTACTTC
NA	TRBD2	TRBJ2-1	TRBV11-2	16	CASSWPLAGGRNEQFF	TGTGCCAGCAGCTGGCCGCTAGCGGGAGGGCGCAATGAGCAGTTCTTC
NA	TRBD2	TRBJ2-3	TRBV29-1	14	CSVDGLAGTDTQYF	TGCAGCGTTGATGGACTAGCGGGGACAGATACGCAGTATTTT
NA	NA	TRBJ1-5	TRBV18	13	CASSPGVGQPQHF	TGTGCCAGCTCTCCCGGGGTCGGTCAGCCCCAGCATTTT
NA	TRBD2	TRBJ2-7	TRBV12-3/TRBV12-4	13	CASNGGKSYEQYF	TGTGCCAGCAACGGGGGGAAGTCATACGAGCAGTACTTC
NA	TRBD1	TRBJ2-7	TRBV5-1	14	CASSKQGVAYEQYF	TGCGCCAGCAGCAAACAGGGGGTTGCCTACGAGCAGTACTTC
NA	TRBD1	TRBJ2-2	TRBV19	16	CASSRPGQMNTGELFF	TGTGCCAGTAGTCGCCCGGGACAGATGAACACCGGGGAGCTGTTTTTT
NA	NA	TRBJ2-3	TRBV29-1	14	CSVPLGPSTDTQYF	TGCAGCGTACCACTGGGGCCTAGCACAGATACGCAGTATTTT
once	TRBD1	TRBJ2-7	TRBV20-1	15	CSARDPQGAAHEQYF	TGCAGTGCTAGAGATCCACAGGGGGCAGCCCACGAGCAGTACTTC
NA	NA	TRBJ1-6	TRBV5-1	17	CASSLAPAGVGNSPLHF	TGCGCCAGCAGCTTGGCCCCGGCAGGGGTTGGTAATTCACCCCTCCACTTT
NA	TRBD2	TRBJ2-1	TRBV11-2	18	CASSRRTSGRSSYNEQFF	TGTGCCAGCAGCCGTCGGACTAGCGGGAGAAGTTCCTACAATGAGCAGTTCTTC
NA	NA	TRBJ1-1	TRBV20-1	12	CSARGPNTEAFF	TGCAGTGCTAGAGGACCGAACACTGAAGCTTTCTTT
NA	NA	TRBJ1-1	TRBV2	12	CASEGVNTEAFF	TGTGCCAGCGAAGGTGTGAACACTGAAGCTTTCTTT
NA	NA	TRBJ2-1	TRBV29-1	10	CSVFDNEQFF	TGCAGCGTTTTTGACAATGAGCAGTTCTTC
NA	NA	TRBJ2-1	TRBV29-1	11	CSVEMGGEQFF	TGCAGCGTTGAAATGGGAGGAGAGCAGTTCTTC
NA	NA	TRBJ2-1	TRBV11-2	14	CASSLRTSTGHQFF	TGTGCCAGCAGCTTACGGACGAGCACAGGGCACCAGTTCTTC
once	TRBD1	TRBJ1-6	TRBV27	14	CASRPRQGYSPLHF	TGTGCCAGCAGGCCTCGACAGGGGTACTCACCCCTCCACTTT
NA	TRBD1	TRBJ2-7	TRBV11-2	15	CASSLMGQGSYEQYF	TGTGCCAGCAGCTTAATGGGACAGGGGAGCTACGAGCAGTACTTC
NA	TRBD1	TRBJ1-5	TRBV2	15	CASSELRGLGQPQHF	TGTGCCAGCAGTGAGCTCAGGGGGCTTGGTCAGCCCCAGCATTTT
NA	TRBD2	TRBJ2-7	TRBV20-1	13	CSARSGAGYEQYF	TGCAGTGCGAGAAGCGGGGCGGGCTACGAGCAGTACTTC
NA	NA	TRBJ2-2	TRBV5-1	15	CASSPQAANTGELFF	TGCGCCAGCAGCCCCCAGGCGGCGAACACCGGAGAGCTGTTTTTT
NA	TRBD1	TRBJ2-5	TRBV29-1	15	CSVHPGQGAQETQYF	TGCAGCGTACACCCGGGACAGGGGGCCCAAGAGACCCAGTACTTC
NA	NA	TRBJ2-5	TRBV3-1	11	CASSQEETQYF	TGTGCCAGCAGCCAAGAAGAGACCCAGTACTTC